Many counts were recorded for the clone carrying this T cell receptor beta chain. Its cognate antigen is unknown. This entry belongs to a study of identical twins. Study-wide results and caveats: Out-of-frame alpha sequences shared between twins exhibited an excess of low generation probability. Carriage of fewer insertions was seen in abundant cord blood beta clonotypes, whereas memory repertoires showed none.

The ends lost 5 bases at V and 4 bases at J; junction bases unmatched: 7. The CDR3 spans 14 residues. TCRdb re-called the 5' RACE reads through MiXCR, storing one row per CDR3 protein. The repertoire holds around 510,000 distinct CDR3 sequences, with over 11% as singletons. The sample was also linked to a second study, of yellow fever vaccine responses in identical twins. According to that study: Reports say the vaccine T cell response in twins looked partly convergent and partly personalized.

This TCR derives from a woman aged 18-29 years in good health. V is TRBV12-3 or TRBV12-4 and J is TRBJ1-2; TRBD1 agrees at 7 bases. Sample: CD4+ T cells sorted from blood. As DNA, the CDR3 is TGTGCCAGCAGTCCTAGGACAGGCAGCTATGGCTACACCTTC. Its translation: CASSPRTGSYGYTF.